This section outlines one TCR beta chain sequence together with its context. Its target is unknown. The data are from a study of CD8 T cells in Susac syndrome. Study in general: Patients with Susac syndrome had blood drawn and were at that point therapy-naive, on corticosteroids, or on intravenous immunoglobulin alone.

Study-level points and caveats: In Susac syndrome, the CD4+ T cell repertoires did not show clonal expansion.

After extraction with the RNeasy kit, roughly 0.5 to 1 ug of the RNA was reverse transcribed using random hexamers. By means of immunoSEQ multiplex PCR, TCR beta CDR3 spanning 54 Vbeta and 13 Jbeta underwent amplification. From the immunoSEQ multiplex PCR reads, TCRdb called clonotypes with MiXCR, one entry per CDR3 protein. The sample holds about 180,000 distinct CDR3 sequences; around 94% are singletons and the top ten take around 0.094%. CDR1 and CDR2 from the germline V gene are DFQATT and SNEGSKA (reference sequence). Trimming cost V 6 bases and J 0 bases, with 27 bases left between them. CDR3 length: 18 residues.

The specimen sequenced was CD4+ T cells from PBMCs. V usage is TRBV20-1 and J usage is TRBJ2-7; TRBD2 is a possible D gene (5 bases). The clonotype was recovered from a human donor with Susac syndrome. In DNA form, the CDR3 reads TGCAGTGCCGCACCCCGGGATAGAAAATCCCCCCGCTCCTACGAGCAGTACTTC. It encodes CSAAPRDRKSPRSYEQYF.